The sequence of this T cell receptor beta chain was determined in a study of a mutant IDH1 vaccine in newly diagnosed glioma. About the research overall: Patients previously underwent radiotherapy, temozolomide, or both, and most underwent both.

V lost 3 bases to trimming and J lost 8 bases; unmatched junction nucleotides: 20. CDR1 MNHNS and CDR2 SASEGT come from the germline V gene. The CDR3 is made up of 19 amino acids. Time point noted: week 11, during vaccination. In every dose of vaccine, 300 ug of mutant IDH1 20-mer peptide was given alongside topical imiquimod. TCRdb keeps only in-frame clones here, not all; method: immunoSEQ multiplex PCR. The data hold 55,000 to 65,000 clones, with about 80% observed a single time. Notes on this clone: Its cognate antigen is unknown.

The chain carries TRBV6-1 and TRBJ2-3, with 10 bases matching TRBD2. Sequencing was performed on PBMCs, taken from a glioma patient whose treatment included an IDH1 peptide vaccine. This clonotype was sampled from a man in his forties or fifties with glioma. The CDR3 nucleotides read TGTGCCAGCAGTGACAGGGGGCTGGCTAGCGGGGGCCAATGGGGTACGCAGTATTTT. Residues: CASSDRGLASGGQWGTQYF.